The 25 T cell receptor beta chains reported below all come from one sample, sequenced in a study of OX40 agonist ivuxolimab in advanced cancers. Clones were read by immunoSEQ multiplex PCR, and TCRdb kept only the in-frame ones, dropping some. The sample holds about 80,000 clones, roughly nine tenths seen once. Sequencing used CD4+ or CD8+ T cells sorted from blood, obtained in a trial of the OX40 agonist ivuxolimab. These receptor sequences come from an adult with an advanced solid tumor such as melanoma, head and neck, liver or kidney cancer.

This clone occurred once. This chain links TRBV30 with TRBJ2-7; D tentatively fits TRBD1 or TRBD2 (7 bases each). The length of the CDR3 is 17 residues. In germline, CDR1 is GTSNPN, CDR2 SVGIG (reference sequence). Trimming stripped 0 bases from V and 5 bases from J, with 23 bases between. CDR3 sequence: CAWSVPGLQGIRDEQYF. CDR3 nucleotides: TGTGCCTGGAGTGTACCGGGACTACAGGGGATTCGCGACGAGCAGTACTTC. The variable domain in full, completed from reference TRBV30 and TRBJ2-7, reads SQTIHQWPATLVQPVGSPLSLECTVEGTSNPNLYWYRQAAGRGLQLLFYSVGIGQISSEVPQNLSASRPQDRQFILSSKKLLLSDSGFYLCAWSVPGLQGIRDEQYFGPGTRLTVT.

The rearrangement joins TRBV4-2 to TRBJ2-1; 7 bases map to TRBD2. The CDR3 totals 18 residues. Germline assignment: CDR1 LGHNA and CDR2 YNFKEQ. The V gene end was trimmed by 0 bases and the J gene end by 3 bases; junction bases not matched to a gene: 11. The CDR3 DNA is TGTGCCAGCAGCCAAGATCTTGGGGCTAGCGGTATCTACAATGAGCAGTTCTTC. This codes for CASSQDLGASGIYNEQFF.

The chain uses TRBV6-6 and TRBJ2-2, with D unresolved. CDR1 MNHNY and CDR2 SVGAGI come from the germline V gene (reference sequence). Trimming removed 5 bases from V and 4 bases from J, with 8 bases in between. The CDR3 spans 13 residues. The CDR3 reads CASSPRGTGELFF. CDR3 sequence (DNA): TGTGCCAGCAGTCCGCGAGGCACCGGGGAGCTGTTTTTT.

The gene calls are TRBV4-1 and TRBJ1-5; D remains ambiguous. V lost 4 bases and J lost 1, with 20 bases in between. Germline V gene sequence: CDR1 MGHRA, CDR2 YSYEKL. The length of the CDR3 is 18 residues. CDR3 loop: CASSPTTTTTQSNQPQHF. The CDR3 DNA follows: TGCGCCAGCAGCCCGACAACAACAACTACACAGAGCAATCAGCCCCAGCATTTT.

This sequence joins TRBV2 and TRBJ2-5; the match to TRBD2 covers 11 bases. With the DNA end fitting TRBJ2-7 better, the J assignment may be wrong. This CDR3 has 14 residues. In germline, CDR1 is SNHLY, CDR2 FYNNEI. In nucleotides, the CDR3 is TGTGCCAGCAGTGGACTAGCGGGAAGGTACGAGCAGTACTTC. Its protein is CASSGLAGRYEQYF.

This clone was detected once. CDR3 nucleotides: TGTGCCAGCAGCTTAGGGGGTGGGACAGGGGTCTACGAGCAGTACTTC. Translating it yields CASSLGGGTGVYEQYF. The chain uses TRBV7-6 and TRBJ2-7, with TRBD1 matching over 10 bases. Per germline, CDR1 SGHVS and CDR2 FNYEAQ. The CDR3 totals 16 residues. After removal of 1 base from V and 3 bases from J, the junction contained 6 bases not matched to a gene.

The genes are TRBV6-1 and TRBJ2-7; tentatively, D is TRBD2 (6 bases). The germline V gene has CDR1 MNHNS and CDR2 SASEGT. The CDR3 extends over 13 amino acids. Trimming took off 5 bases at V and 3 bases at J, with 11 bases between the two ends. The CDR3 protein is CASSPGDLYEQYF. For the CDR3, the DNA is TGTGCCAGCAGTCCGGGGGACCTCTACGAGCAGTACTTC.

V is TRBV7-3 and J is TRBJ1-1; no reliable D call. The germline CDR1 and CDR2 sequences are SGHTA and FQGTGA. This CDR3 comprises 14 residues. V was pared by 5 bases and J by 7 bases, with 17 bases between. CDR3: CASSPSWGSDEAFF. The CDR3, as DNA: TGTGCCAGCAGCCCAAGTTGGGGATCGGATGAAGCTTTCTTT.

The rearrangement links TRBV7-9 to TRBJ2-1; 7 bases align to TRBD1. Germline trimming cut 2 bases from V and 0 bases from J; bases unmatched to any gene: 7. The CDR3 covers 17 residues. In germline, CDR1 is SEHNR, CDR2 FQNEAQ (reference sequence). Here the CDR3 reads CASSLYGTASSYNEQFF. CDR3 nucleotides: TGTGCCAGCAGCTTATATGGGACAGCAAGCTCCTACAATGAGCAGTTCTTC. Complete variable domain (other parts from reference TRBV7-9 and TRBJ2-1): DTGVSQNPRHKITKRGQNVTFRCDPISEHNRLYWYRQTLGQGPEFLTYFQNEAQLEKSRLLSDRFSAERPKGSFSTLEIQRTEQGDSAMYLCASSLYGTASSYNEQFFGPGTRLTVL.

There are a few counts of this clone. Different DNA sequences within this sample yield the same CDR3. The chain has TRBV5-1 and TRBJ1-2; D is uncertain. This CDR3 spans 13 amino acids. The V gene's germline CDR1 is SGHRS and CDR2 YFSETQ. The V end was cut by 1 base, the J end by 8 bases, with 12 bases between. This CDR3 reads CASSLTWPGGYTF. DNA for the CDR3: TGCGCCAGCAGCTTGACATGGCCGGGGGGCTACACCTTC.

The J gene is TRBJ2-2, the V gene TRBV7-3; unclear D gene. Germline loops: CDR1 SGHTA, CDR2 FQGTGA. V was clipped by 5 bases and J by 3 bases, with 7 bases between them. CDR3 size: 13 residues. The DNA of the CDR3 is TGTGCCAGCAGCCCAACCCACACCGGGGAGCTGTTTTTT. Protein sequence: CASSPTHTGELFF.

The chain links TRBV19 to TRBJ2-6; a weak D match, TRBD1 (9 bases). The V end was cut by 5 bases, the J end by 2 bases, with 28 bases between. In germline, CDR1 is LNHDA, CDR2 SQIVND (reference sequence). The CDR3 runs 21 residues. The CDR3 DNA is TGTGCCAGTAGTTTACCCGGGGGGGTGAGGACAGGGGTCCCTGGGGCCAACGTCCTGACTTTC. Its protein product is CASSLPGGVRTGVPGANVLTF.

The chain's CDR3 is CASSTFNYGYTF. DNA for the CDR3: TGTGCCAGCAGCACCTTTAACTATGGCTACACCTTC. The J gene is TRBJ1-2, the V gene TRBV28; D not resolved. Per the germline V gene, CDR1 is MDHEN and CDR2 is SYDVKM. Between the trimmed V and J ends, which lost 6 bases and 1 base, there was a span of 6 bases. This CDR3 region has 12 residues.

The rearrangement links TRBV5-1 to TRBJ1-5; the D is unclear. This CDR3 has 14 amino acids. CDR1 and CDR2 (germline): SGHRS, YFSETQ. V lost 2 bases to trimming and J lost 0 bases, with 6 bases between them. CDR3 protein: CASSLGGSNQPQHF. The CDR3 region has the DNA TGCGCCAGCAGCTTAGGAGGTAGCAATCAGCCCCAGCATTTT. Drawing the rest from reference TRBV5-1 and TRBJ1-5, the complete variable domain is KAGVTQTPRYLIKTRGQQVTLSCSPISGHRSVSWYQQTPGQGLQFLFEYFSETQRNKGNFPGRFSGRQFSNSRSEMNVSTLELGDSALYLCASSLGGSNQPQHFGDGTRLSIL.

The chain couples TRBV4-2 to TRBJ2-3, with a possible D match to TRBD1 (6 bases). Germline V gives CDR1 LGHNA, CDR2 YNFKEQ. The CDR3 loop spans 15 amino acids. V was cut by 4 bases and J by 1 base, with 12 bases left in between. The CDR3 sequence: CASSPERTGTDTQYF. CDR3 sequence (DNA): TGTGCCAGCAGCCCGGAACGGACAGGCACAGATACGCAGTATTTT.

This chain connects TRBV19 to TRBJ1-2, with a possible D match to TRBD1 (5 bases). Per germline, CDR1 LNHDA and CDR2 SQIVND (reference sequence). CDR3 length: 14 amino acids. With 4 bases removed from V and 1 base from J, the gap between germline ends came to 10 bases. CDR3 bases: TGTGCCAGTAGTACAAGACAGCGTAACTATGGCTACACCTTC. It yields the protein CASSTRQRNYGYTF.

The rearrangement uses TRBV5-1 and TRBJ2-5; D is uncertain. Trimming left V 1 base short and J 1 base short, with 11 bases between. The CDR3 totals 15 residues. From germline, CDR1 is SGHRS and CDR2 YFSETQ. For the CDR3, the DNA is TGCGCCAGCAGCTTGTTTCCCGCAGGCCAAGAGACCCAGTACTTC. It codes for CASSLFPAGQETQYF.

The V call is TRBV9, the J call TRBJ2-1, with a tentative D call TRBD2 (7 bases). V was shortened by 10 bases and J by 3 bases, with 20 bases between the two germline ends. The CDR3 consists of 15 residues. The germline gives CDR1 SGDLS, CDR2 YYNGEE. CDR3 protein: CAPGGGGDYYNEQFF. The CDR3 region has the DNA TGTGCCCCCGGGGGAGGGGGGGACTACTACAATGAGCAGTTCTTC.

This clone was seen only a few times. V gene TRBV19 combines with J gene TRBJ1-2, with D tentatively TRBD1 (5 bases). Trimming removed 5 bases from V and 4 bases from J, with 11 bases in between. Germline values: CDR1 LNHDA, CDR2 SQIVND (reference sequence). This CDR3 spans 13 amino acids. CDR3 DNA sequence: TGTGCCAGTAGTGTGCAGGGAACCTATGGCTACACCTTC. Translating gives CASSVQGTYGYTF.

This clone came up once. The gene calls are TRBV27 and TRBJ1-5; 7 bases fit TRBD1. V shed 2 bases, J shed 2 bases, and the junction held 3 bases outside the gene matches. Germline V lookup: CDR1 MNHEY, CDR2 SMNVEV (reference sequence). This CDR3 has 15 amino acids. In DNA, the CDR3 is TGTGCCAGCAGTTTAAGGGGGCCGCGCAATCAGCCCCAGCATTTT. Amino acid sequence: CASSLRGPRNQPQHF.

Only one count was recorded for this clone. V gene TRBV6-6 combines with J gene TRBJ2-3; no reliable D call. Deletions cut 6 bases from V and 2 bases from J, with 12 bases between. The germline V gene has CDR1 MNHNY and CDR2 SVGAGI (reference sequence). CDR3 length: 14 residues. CDR3 sequence reads: CASSIIGITDTQYF. The CDR3 DNA follows: TGTGCCAGCAGCATAATAGGGATCACAGATACGCAGTATTTT.

The rearrangement joins TRBV14 to TRBJ1-5; D is perhaps TRBD1 (5 bases). V was cut by 1 base and J by 6 bases, with 10 bases left in between. The CDR3 contains 14 residues. CDR1 and CDR2 (germline): SGHDN, FVKESK. The CDR3 bases are TGTGCCAGCAGCCAAGTCGGGACGGGTCAGCCCCAGCATTTT. This codes for CASSQVGTGQPQHF.

The rearrangement joins TRBV18 to TRBJ1-2, with no clear D. This CDR3 contains 12 residues. V lost 5 bases and J lost 4, with 8 bases in between. Germline CDR1 is KGHSH and CDR2 is LQKENI. CDR3 DNA sequence: TGTGCCAGCTCATGGGCGGCCTATGGCTACACCTTC. Translation gives CASSWAAYGYTF.

This chain uses TRBV20-1 with TRBJ2-7, with D possibly being TRBD2 (5 bases). V lost 5 bases, J lost 1 base, and 6 bases lay in between. Germline V gene sequence: CDR1 DFQATT, CDR2 SNEGSKA (reference sequence). The CDR3 has 11 residues. The CDR3 DNA is TGCAGTGCTTCGGGGTCCTACGAGCAGTACTTC. Amino acids: CSASGSYEQYF.

V and J are TRBV15 and TRBJ2-3, with a weak D call TRBD2 (6 bases). V was clipped by 5 bases and J by 0 bases, with 12 bases between them. Germline V lookup: CDR1 LNHNV, CDR2 YYDKDF (reference sequence). This CDR3 is 15 amino acids long. The CDR3 sequence is CATSEGGISTDTQYF. CDR3 nucleotides: TGTGCCACCAGCGAGGGCGGGATTAGCACAGATACGCAGTATTTT. Drawing the rest from reference TRBV15 and TRBJ2-3, the complete variable domain is DAMVIQNPRYQVTQFGKPVTLSCSQTLNHNVMYWYQQKSSQAPKLLFHYYDKDFNNEADTPDNFQSRRPNTSFCFLDIRSPGLGDTAMYLCATSEGGISTDTQYFGPGTRLTVL.